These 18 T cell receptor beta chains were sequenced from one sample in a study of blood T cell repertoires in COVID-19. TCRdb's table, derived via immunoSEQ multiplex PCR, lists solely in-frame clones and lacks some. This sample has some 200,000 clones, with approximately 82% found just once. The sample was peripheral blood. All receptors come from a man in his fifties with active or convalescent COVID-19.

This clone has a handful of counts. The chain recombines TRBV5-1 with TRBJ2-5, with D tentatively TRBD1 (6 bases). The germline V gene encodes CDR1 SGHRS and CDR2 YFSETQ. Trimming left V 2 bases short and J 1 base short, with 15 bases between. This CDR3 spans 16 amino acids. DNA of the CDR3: TGCGCCAGCAGCTTTTTTCCAGGGGCCGCCCAAGAGACCCAGTACTTC. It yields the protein CASSFFPGAAQETQYF.

CDR3 region: CATRSIGSTEAFF. CDR3 nucleotide sequence: TGTGCCACCAGGAGTATCGGGTCCACTGAAGCTTTCTTT. The chain uses TRBV15 and TRBJ1-1; D uncertain. The ends were cut back, 6 bases at V and 4 bases at J, with 12 bases in the middle. This CDR3 is 13 amino acids long. CDR1 is LNHNV and CDR2 is YYDKDF in the germline V gene (reference sequence).

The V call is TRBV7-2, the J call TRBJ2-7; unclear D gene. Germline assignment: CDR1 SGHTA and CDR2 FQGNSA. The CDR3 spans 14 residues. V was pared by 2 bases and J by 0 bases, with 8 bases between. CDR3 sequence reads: CASSLTPSSYEQYF. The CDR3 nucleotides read TGTGCCAGCAGCTTAACGCCTAGCTCCTACGAGCAGTACTTC.

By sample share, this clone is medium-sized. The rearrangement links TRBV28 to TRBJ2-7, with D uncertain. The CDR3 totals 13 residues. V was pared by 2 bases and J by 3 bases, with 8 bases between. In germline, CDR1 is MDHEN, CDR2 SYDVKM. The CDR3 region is CASSLGGHYEQYF. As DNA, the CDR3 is TGTGCCAGCAGTTTAGGCGGCCACTACGAGCAGTACTTC.

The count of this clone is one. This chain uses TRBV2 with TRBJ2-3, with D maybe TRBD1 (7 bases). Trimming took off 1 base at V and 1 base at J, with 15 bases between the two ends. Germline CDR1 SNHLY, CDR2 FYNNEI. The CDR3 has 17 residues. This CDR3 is CASSEGRDSQGTDTQYF. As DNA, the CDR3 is TGTGCCAGCAGTGAAGGGCGGGACAGTCAGGGCACAGATACGCAGTATTTT.

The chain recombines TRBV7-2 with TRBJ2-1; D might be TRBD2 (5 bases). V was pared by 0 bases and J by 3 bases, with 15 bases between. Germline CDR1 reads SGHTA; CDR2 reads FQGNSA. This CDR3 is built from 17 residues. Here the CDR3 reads CASSLAPPQGLYNEQFF. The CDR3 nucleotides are TGTGCCAGCAGCTTAGCCCCTCCCCAAGGACTCTACAATGAGCAGTTCTTC.

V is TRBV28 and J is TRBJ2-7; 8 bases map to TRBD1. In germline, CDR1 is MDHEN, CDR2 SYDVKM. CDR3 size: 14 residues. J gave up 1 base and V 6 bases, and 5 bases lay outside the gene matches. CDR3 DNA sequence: TGTGCCAGCAGCCACGACAGGGGTTCCTACGAGCAGTACTTC. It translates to CASSHDRGSYEQYF.

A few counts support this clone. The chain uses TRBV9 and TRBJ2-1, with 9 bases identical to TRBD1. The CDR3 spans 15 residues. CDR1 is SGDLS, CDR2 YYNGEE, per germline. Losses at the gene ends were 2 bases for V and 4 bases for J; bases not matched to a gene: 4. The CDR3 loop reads CASSVAGTGYNEQFF. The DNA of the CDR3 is TGTGCCAGCAGCGTGGCCGGGACAGGGTACAATGAGCAGTTCTTC.

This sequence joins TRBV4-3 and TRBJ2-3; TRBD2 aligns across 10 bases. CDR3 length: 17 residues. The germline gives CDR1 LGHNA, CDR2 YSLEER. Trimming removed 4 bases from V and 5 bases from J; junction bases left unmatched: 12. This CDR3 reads CASSPTLPSGGQDTQYF. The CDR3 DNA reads TGCGCCAGCAGCCCAACCTTGCCTAGCGGGGGCCAAGATACGCAGTATTTT.

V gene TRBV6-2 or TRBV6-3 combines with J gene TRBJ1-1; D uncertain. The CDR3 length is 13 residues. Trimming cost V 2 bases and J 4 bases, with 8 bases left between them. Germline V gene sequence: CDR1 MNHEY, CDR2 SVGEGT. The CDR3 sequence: CASSYPGFTEAFF. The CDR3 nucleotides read TGTGCCAGCAGTTACCCGGGGTTCACTGAAGCTTTCTTT.

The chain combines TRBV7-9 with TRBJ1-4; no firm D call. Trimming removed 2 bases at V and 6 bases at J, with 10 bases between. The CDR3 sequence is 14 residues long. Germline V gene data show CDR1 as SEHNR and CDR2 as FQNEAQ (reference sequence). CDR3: CASSLLGSHEKLFF. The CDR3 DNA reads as TGTGCCAGCAGCTTATTGGGGAGCCATGAAAAACTGTTTTTT. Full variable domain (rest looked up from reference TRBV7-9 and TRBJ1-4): DTGVSQNPRHKITKRGQNVTFRCDPISEHNRLYWYRQTLGQGPEFLTYFQNEAQLEKSRLLSDRFSAERPKGSFSTLEIQRTEQGDSAMYLCASSLLGSHEKLFFGSGTQLSVL.

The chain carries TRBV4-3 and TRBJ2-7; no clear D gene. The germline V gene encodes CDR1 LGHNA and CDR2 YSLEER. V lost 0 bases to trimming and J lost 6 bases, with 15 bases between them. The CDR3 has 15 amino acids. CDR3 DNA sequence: TGCGCCAGCAGCCAAGAGTGGCTTTGGTCTAGCGAGCAGTACTTC. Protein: CASSQEWLWSSEQYF.

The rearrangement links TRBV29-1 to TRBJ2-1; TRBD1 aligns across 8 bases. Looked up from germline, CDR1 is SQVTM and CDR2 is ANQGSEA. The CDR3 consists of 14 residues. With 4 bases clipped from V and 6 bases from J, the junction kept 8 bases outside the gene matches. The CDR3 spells CSVAGGKRGNEQFF. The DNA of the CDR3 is TGCAGCGTTGCAGGGGGCAAACGGGGCAATGAGCAGTTCTTC.

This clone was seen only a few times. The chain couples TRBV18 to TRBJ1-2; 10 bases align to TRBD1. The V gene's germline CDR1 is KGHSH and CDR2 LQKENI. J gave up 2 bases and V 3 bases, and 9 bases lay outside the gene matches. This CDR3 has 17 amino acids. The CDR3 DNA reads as TGTGCCAGCTCACCGCTATTACCGGGACAGGGGAACTATGGCTACACCTTC. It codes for CASSPLLPGQGNYGYTF.

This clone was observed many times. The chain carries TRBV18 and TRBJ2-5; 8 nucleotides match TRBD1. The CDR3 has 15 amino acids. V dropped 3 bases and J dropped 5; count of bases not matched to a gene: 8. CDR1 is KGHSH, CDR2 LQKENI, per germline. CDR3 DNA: TGTGCCAGCTCACCGACACAGGGGGGTAAGGAGACCCAGTACTTC. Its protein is CASSPTQGGKETQYF.

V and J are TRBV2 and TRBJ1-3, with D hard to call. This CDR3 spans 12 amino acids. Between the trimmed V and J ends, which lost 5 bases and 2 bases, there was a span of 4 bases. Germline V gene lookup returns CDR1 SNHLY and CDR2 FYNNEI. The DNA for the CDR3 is TGTGCCAGCAGTTCCACTGGAAACACCATATATTTT. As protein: CASSSTGNTIYF.

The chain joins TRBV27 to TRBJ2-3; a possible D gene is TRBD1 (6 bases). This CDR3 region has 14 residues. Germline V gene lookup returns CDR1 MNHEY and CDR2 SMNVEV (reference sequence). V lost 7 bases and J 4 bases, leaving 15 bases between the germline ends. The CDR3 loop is CASNHRAPPDTQYF. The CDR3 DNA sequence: TGTGCCAGCAATCACAGGGCACCTCCAGATACGCAGTATTTT.

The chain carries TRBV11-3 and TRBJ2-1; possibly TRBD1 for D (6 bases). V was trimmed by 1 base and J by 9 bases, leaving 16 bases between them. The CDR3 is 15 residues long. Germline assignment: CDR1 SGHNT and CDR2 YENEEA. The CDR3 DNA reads TGTGCCAGCAGCTTAGGTGGGGCTCAGGGGAGTGAGCAGTTCTTC. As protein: CASSLGGAQGSEQFF.